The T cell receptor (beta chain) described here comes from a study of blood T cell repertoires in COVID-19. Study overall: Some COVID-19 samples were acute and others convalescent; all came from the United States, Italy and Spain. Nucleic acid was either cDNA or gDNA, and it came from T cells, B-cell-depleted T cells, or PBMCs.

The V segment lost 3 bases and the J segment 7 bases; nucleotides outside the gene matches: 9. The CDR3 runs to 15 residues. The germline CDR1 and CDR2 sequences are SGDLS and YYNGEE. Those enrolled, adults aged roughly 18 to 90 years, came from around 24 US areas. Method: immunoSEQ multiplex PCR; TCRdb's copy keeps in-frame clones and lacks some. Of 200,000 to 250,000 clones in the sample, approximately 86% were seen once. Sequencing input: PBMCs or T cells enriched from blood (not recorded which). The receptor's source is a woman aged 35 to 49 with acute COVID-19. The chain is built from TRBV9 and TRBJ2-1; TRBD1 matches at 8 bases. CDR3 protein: CASSALGQGQNEQFF. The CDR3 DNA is TGTGCCAGCAGCGCTCTAGGACAGGGACAAAATGAGCAGTTCTTC.